Listed below are T cell receptor beta chains from one sample, sequenced in a study of Graves' ophthalmopathy and Graves' hyperthyroidism. MiXCR, applied by TCRdb to the multiplex PCR reads, yields one record per CDR3 protein. The sample holds 150,000 to 200,000 distinct CDR3 sequences, approximately 40% seen once. The sequencing sample was made of peripheral blood. The receptors derive from a man in his thirties or forties with Graves' ophthalmopathy. Each CDR3 is given with its conserved first and last residue. The size field is filled for only some rows; it gives once, few, many or a size class.

clone size: many
V gene: TRBV11-2
CDR3 protein: CASSLGFPNQPQHF

clone size: many
V gene: TRBV29-1
CDR3 protein: CSVAGGSVETQYF

clone size: .
V gene: TRBV7-6
CDR3 protein: CASSLEIWQTQYF

clone size: .
V gene: TRBV12-3/TRBV12-4
CDR3 protein: CASSFGLSNTEAFF

clone size: many
V gene: TRBV7-2
CDR3 protein: CASSSRPRDEQYF

clone size: many
V gene: TRBV12-3/TRBV12-4
CDR3 protein: CASSPGEMFSHSNQPQHF

clone size: .
V gene: TRBV28
CDR3 protein: CASSSGLGTEAFF

clone size: many
V gene: TRBV2
CDR3 protein: CASMRRSNTGELFF

clone size: .
V gene: TRBV11-2
CDR3 protein: CASSLDQGRMLTQYF

clone size: few
V gene: TRBV4-1
CDR3 protein: CASSHLEETQYF

clone size: many
V gene: TRBV28
CDR3 protein: CASAPLMNTEAFF

clone size: many
V gene: TRBV14
CDR3 protein: CASSQITGNTGELFF

clone size: .
V gene: TRBV6-5
CDR3 protein: CASSSNPETGELFF

clone size: few
V gene: TRBV29-1
CDR3 protein: CSVEEHRRTDQTQYF

clone size: once
V gene: TRBV28
CDR3 protein: CASSFGGQGNNEQYF

clone size: many
V gene: TRBV12-3/TRBV12-4
CDR3 protein: CASSTASNAGELFF

clone size: once
V gene: TRBV4-2
CDR3 protein: CASSQDGRARNSYGYTF

clone size: .
V gene: TRBV28
CDR3 protein: CASSLSAGLVNTEAFF

clone size: .
V gene: TRBV27
CDR3 protein: CASSLQGGNTDFYGYTF

clone size: many
V gene: TRBV27
CDR3 protein: CASSLNLPYHYGYTF

clone size: once
V gene: TRBV6-2/TRBV6-3
CDR3 protein: CASSASVVRNTEAFF

clone size: many
V gene: TRBV15
CDR3 protein: CATSREIGFSSYNEQFF

clone size: once
V gene: TRBV15
CDR3 protein: CATSRDLETEAFF

clone size: many
V gene: TRBV6-5
CDR3 protein: CASRPFTDPPSYEQYF

clone size: .
V gene: TRBV27
CDR3 protein: CASSLSSVGSTEAFF

clone size: many
V gene: TRBV9
CDR3 protein: CASSPQTRYTGELFF

clone size: many
V gene: TRBV10-3
CDR3 protein: CAISPLDLAVYEQYF

clone size: many
V gene: TRBV15
CDR3 protein: CATSSPPRDGGSGYTF

clone size: .
V gene: TRBV3-1
CDR3 protein: CASSLGPQAFF

clone size: many
V gene: TRBV24-1
CDR3 protein: CATSEPDGIYNSPLHF

clone size: many
V gene: TRBV12-5
CDR3 protein: CASGGAGNTIYF

clone size: many
V gene: TRBV28
CDR3 protein: CASSPLQPIYGYTF

clone size: many
V gene: TRBV10-3
CDR3 protein: CAISPWPGQGGNTGELFF

clone size: many
V gene: TRBV5-1
CDR3 protein: CASSPGQGTGETQYF

clone size: .
V gene: TRBV30
CDR3 protein: CAWGFNQPQHF

clone size: .
V gene: TRBV6-5
CDR3 protein: CASSYVSKQMNTEAFF

clone size: many
V gene: TRBV28
CDR3 protein: CASSPLGQGENEKLFF

clone size: .
V gene: TRBV30
CDR3 protein: CAWSVSAGNQPQHF

clone size: .
V gene: TRBV6-2/TRBV6-3
CDR3 protein: CASSSIRVGQGNTEAFF

clone size: many
V gene: TRBV28
CDR3 protein: CASSFSWTGGGGNTIYF

clone size: few
V gene: TRBV28
CDR3 protein: CASSLLAGEGPYEQYF

clone size: many
V gene: TRBV6-1
CDR3 protein: CASSPRGPIYEQYF

clone size: once
V gene: TRBV25-1
CDR3 protein: CASSEVVGHYGYTF

clone size: .
V gene: TRBV7-2
CDR3 protein: CASTRTMGTEAFF

clone size: .
V gene: TRBV6-2/TRBV6-3
CDR3 protein: CASSYSDLYGYTF

clone size: .
V gene: TRBV7-9
CDR3 protein: CASSRSGTVYGYTF

clone size: many
V gene: TRBV29-1
CDR3 protein: CSVSDSTEAFF

clone size: many
V gene: TRBV7-8
CDR3 protein: CASSLGGMRQETQYF

clone size: medium-sized
V gene: TRBV7-9
CDR3 protein: CASSSVWEYQETQYF

clone size: medium-sized
V gene: TRBV6-5
CDR3 protein: CAARPPQGNFYEQYF

clone size: .
V gene: TRBV24-1
CDR3 protein: CATSGQIYEQYF